This T cell receptor (beta chain) emerged from a study of shared clonotypes between healthy human individuals (dated by TCRdb to about 2020). A note on the overall study: A few men and two women, aged 18 to 49 years, made up the cohort. Blood TCR repertoires of four to six healthy adults were deeply sequenced to estimate repertoire size and the extent of clonotype sharing between individuals. For each donor, CD4 naive and CD4 memory were each given three plates, CD8 naive was given two plates, and CD8 memory was given one plate. Each donor's leukapheresis produced roughly between roughly 0.85 and 10 billion PBMCs. To increase sequencing depth and limit assay-specific biases, different laboratories used diverse techniques to prepare libraries and sequence TCR repertoires. What the work shows at the level of the full study, not this receptor alone: Across a handful of donors, approximately 4.6% of naive CD4, over 3% of naive CD8, 2.3% of memory CD4, and roughly 0.4% of memory CD8 clonotypes were shared. Clonotypes shared by all four sorted-subset donors showed higher generation probabilities than non-shared clonotypes. Because the study included a small number of donors, the genetic and exposure-history diversity represented was limited. Sampling was limited to blood, and TCR repertoires in tissue likely differ from TCR repertoires in blood. Even with the large sequencing depth, rarefaction of the sorted-subset datasets indicated that sequencing was incomplete. Estimated clonotype richness was generally larger for naive than for memory subsets. Pairwise subsampling led to the expectation that sequencing depth would affect the degree of clonotype sharing among donors.

This clone was seen a few times. Its antigen has not been determined. No qualities accompany the bases; no much larger clone lies one base away. Other DNA sequences in the same sample also yield this CDR3. The cysteine opens and the phenylalanine closes a CDR3 of 14 amino acids. Only the CDR3 portion is preserved as DNA: 42 bases, with reading frame beginning at the first base. The CDR1 and CDR2 encoded by the germline V gene are SGHRS and YFSETQ. From V the trimming removes 3 bases and from J it removes 5 bases, while the gene matches leave 2 bases of the junction unaccounted for. Healthy HIV-negative adults with no recently reported acute infections or vaccinations were included as donors. All donors were Caucasian adults living in Nashville, Tennessee, USA. CD4+ T cells were enriched by magnetic negative selection; naive cells were then positively selected on CD45RA, and the negative fraction formed the memory subset. Blood was obtained by leukapheresis, after which PBMCs were separated by Ficoll-Histopaque density gradient centrifugation and cryopreserved in liquid nitrogen vapor phase. Purity and quantity of every magnetically sorted T cell population were checked by analytical flow cytometry. From each sorted fraction, genomic DNA was isolated and quantified by UV absorbance on a Nanodrop 2000c.

Using the deep immunoSEQ assay, TCR CDR3 regions were amplified from genomic DNA by multiplex PCR. Extracted genomic DNA from each cell subset was distributed evenly across all wells of several immunoSEQ 96-well plates, and each plate was treated as a replicate. Each replicate PCR for sorted subsets received roughly 200 ng genomic DNA, equal to about 30,000 T cell genomes. Purified libraries were quantified with a Qubit 3.0 fluorometer, sized on a Bioanalyzer 2100, and re-quantified with the KAPA Library Quantification kit. Each immunoSEQ 96-well plate was sequenced on its own single-read 150-cycle Illumina NextSeq 550 flow cell. Per the authors' processing: The immunoSEQ output contained only junctional sequences without quality scores, so filtering could not match that applied to full-length reads. To assign V/J genes and CDR3, sequences were annotated using PyIR, a Python wrapper for IgBLAST v1.9, with IMGT germline references. Any read was removed if the V/J assignment was weak (E-value above 1e-6), the CDR3 was missing, or the read contained stop codons, out-of-frame junctions, or ambiguous translated residues. A V3J clonotype was defined by an identical inferred V gene, J gene, and CDR3 amino acid sequence. Percentage overlap between repertoires was calculated by dividing the number of shared unique clonotypes by the size of the smaller repertoire. Three approaches were used to assess repertoire richness: RTK rarefaction, the Chao1 estimator, and Recon v2.1 estimates of unobserved clonotypes. Generation probabilities were computed with OLGA for all TCRbeta clonotypes obtained by the gDNA method from four donors. TCRdb limited this immuneACCESS table to in-frame rearrangements with V and J called. A share of clones is missing; checked studies link under half to unresolved V genes, and the rest is unexplained. V and J calls and clone size are those listed in that table; D and trimming were worked out from the DNA. The sample yields about a million clones; over 75% were counted once. The top ten constitute approximately 1.5% of the sample.

This TCR derives from a man aged 18 to 30 in good health. The sample comprised memory CD4+ T cells sorted from blood. Taken with the paper, the label for cell subset or site translates to: CD45RA-negative fraction. The chain joins TRBV5-1 to TRBJ1-4; TRBD1 fits 9 bases in the junction. The sequence in DNA is TGCGCCAGCAGCTCGGGACAGGGAAATGAAAAACTGTTTTTT. This is translated as CASSSGQGNEKLFF.